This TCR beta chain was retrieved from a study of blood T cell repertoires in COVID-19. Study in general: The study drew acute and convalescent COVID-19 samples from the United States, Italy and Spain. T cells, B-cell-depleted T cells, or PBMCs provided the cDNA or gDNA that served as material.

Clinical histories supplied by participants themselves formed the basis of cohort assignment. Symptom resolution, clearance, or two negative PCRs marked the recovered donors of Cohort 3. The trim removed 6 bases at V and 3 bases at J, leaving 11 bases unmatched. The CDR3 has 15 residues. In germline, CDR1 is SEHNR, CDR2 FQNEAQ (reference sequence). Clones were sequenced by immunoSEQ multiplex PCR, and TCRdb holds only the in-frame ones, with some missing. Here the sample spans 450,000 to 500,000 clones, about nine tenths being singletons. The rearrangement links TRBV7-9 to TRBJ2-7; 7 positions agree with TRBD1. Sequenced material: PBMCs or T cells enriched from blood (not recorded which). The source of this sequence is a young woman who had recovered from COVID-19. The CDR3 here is CASSFITGDLYEQYF. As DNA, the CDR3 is TGTGCCAGCAGTTTCATTACAGGGGACCTCTACGAGCAGTACTTC.